The 19 T cell receptor beta chains presented below share a single source sample, sequenced in a study of blood T cell repertoires in COVID-19. TCRdb keeps only in-frame clones here, not all; method: immunoSEQ multiplex PCR. Of a few hundred thousand clones in the sample, approximately 82% are singletons; the top ten hold less than 6%. Specimen: peripheral blood. These receptors were taken from a man aged 55 to 70 who had recovered from COVID-19.

Worth noting for this clone: Compared with germline, one end of the junction differs, possibly owing to a read error. The gene calls are TRBV5-4 and TRBJ1-6; the match to TRBD1 covers 8 bases. In germline, CDR1 is SGHNT, CDR2 YYREEE (reference sequence). This CDR3 spans 15 amino acids. Here the CDR3 reads CASSLDRAPNSPLHF. The CDR3 DNA follows: TGTGCCAGCAGTTTGGACAGGGCCCCTAATTCACCCCTCCACTTT.

This chain uses TRBV30 with TRBJ1-5; 9 nucleotides line up with TRBD1. The CDR3 runs to 14 residues. Unmatched junction bases numbered 4, after V lost 3 bases and J lost 4 bases. Germline CDR1 and CDR2: GTSNPN and SVGIG (reference sequence). Written as DNA, the CDR3 is TGTGCCTGGAGCCGGGACAGGGCAAATCAGCCCCAGCATTTT. Protein product: CAWSRDRANQPQHF.

The V call is TRBV5-1, the J call TRBJ1-2; unclear D gene. This CDR3 region has 14 residues. Germline V gene sequence: CDR1 SGHRS, CDR2 YFSETQ. With 7 bases removed from V and 0 bases from J, the gap between germline ends came to 13 bases. The CDR3, as DNA: TGCGCCAGCGCGCAAGGGAGGGCTAACTATGGCTACACCTTC. This translates into CASAQGRANYGYTF.

This clone was detected a few times. J is TRBJ2-7 and V is TRBV4-1, with 8 bases lining up with TRBD2. Trimming at V came to 3 bases and at J to 4 bases, leaving 14 bases not matched to a gene. The CDR3 is made up of 17 amino acids. Per germline, CDR1 MGHRA and CDR2 YSYEKL. CDR3 in amino acids: CASSQILRAGGNYEQYF. Here the CDR3 DNA reads TGCGCCAGCAGCCAGATTCTCAGGGCGGGAGGAAATTACGAGCAGTACTTC.

The rearrangement links TRBV29-1 to TRBJ1-2; 8 bases fit TRBD1. V shed 4 bases and J 8 bases; nucleotides not matched to a gene: 9. The CDR3 is 13 residues long. Germline V gene sequence: CDR1 SQVTM, CDR2 ANQGSEA. In DNA, the CDR3 is TGCAGCGTTGTCCGGCAGGGGGCCCGGGGCTACACCTTC. This sequence encodes CSVVRQGARGYTF.

The rearrangement uses TRBV6-5 and TRBJ1-4, with D possibly TRBD1 on 6 matching bases. CDR3 length: 14 amino acids. Germline V CDR1 and CDR2: MNHEY, SVGAGI. V was clipped by 6 bases and J by 10 bases, with 18 bases between them. The CDR3 DNA follows: TGTGCCAGCAGGATGGACAGCCCACGTGGAAAACTGTTTTTT. Its translation is CASRMDSPRGKLFF.

This clone has more than one count but fewer than ten. V is TRBV7-4 and J is TRBJ1-5; 7 bases agree with TRBD1. Looked up from germline, CDR1 is SGHVT and CDR2 is SQSDAQ. The V segment lost 10 bases and the J segment 7 bases; nucleotides outside the gene matches: 10. The CDR3 is made up of 13 amino acids. CDR3 sequence: CATLEGGWQPQHF. In nucleotides, the CDR3 is TGTGCCACACTCGAAGGGGGCTGGCAGCCCCAGCATTTT.

CDR3 nucleotide sequence: TGCGCCAGCAGCAGAGGGGTAGCGGGAGTAGATTTCAATGAGCAGTTCTTC. Translating it yields CASSRGVAGVDFNEQFF. The chain employs TRBV10-2 and TRBJ2-1; 9 bases match TRBD2. V gave up 6 bases and J gave up 6 bases; unmatched junction bases: 15. Germline V lookup: CDR1 WSHSY, CDR2 SAAADI. The CDR3 sequence is 17 residues long.

The rearrangement joins TRBV18 to TRBJ2-3; D possibly corresponds to TRBD2 (6 bases). This CDR3 comprises 16 residues. Germline CDR1 is KGHSH and CDR2 is LQKENI. V was cut by 0 bases and J by 1 base, with 11 bases left in between. The CDR3 here is CASSPPAGLGTDTQYF. The CDR3 DNA sequence: TGTGCCAGCTCACCACCGGCGGGATTGGGCACAGATACGCAGTATTTT.

This clone has just one count. The CDR3 region is CASSWDGRPNYGYTF. The CDR3 DNA follows: TGTGCCAGCAGCTGGGACGGGAGACCTAACTATGGCTACACCTTC. The gene calls are TRBV7-9 and TRBJ1-2, with a possible D match to TRBD1 (5 bases). CDR3 size: 15 residues. Germline CDR1 is SEHNR and CDR2 is FQNEAQ (reference sequence). Trimming shortened V by 4 bases and J by 0 bases, and 12 bases separated the two germline ends.

This chain uses TRBV3-1 (or the pseudogene TRBV3-2) with TRBJ1-5; a possible D gene is TRBD1 (5 bases). The V end lost 5 bases, the J end lost 4 bases, and 9 bases lay between the germline ends. Germline V CDR1 and CDR2: LGHDT, YNNKEL (reference sequence). The CDR3 spans 13 residues. CDR3 residues: CASSKGQNQPQHF. CDR3 coding DNA: TGTGCCAGCAGCAAAGGACAAAATCAGCCCCAGCATTTT.

The rearrangement links TRBV18 to TRBJ2-2; the D gene is possibly TRBD2 (6 bases). Germline lookup yields CDR1 KGHSH and CDR2 LQKENI. V was shortened by 0 bases and J by 5 bases, with 13 bases between the two germline ends. The CDR3 is made up of 16 amino acids. The CDR3 sequence is CASSPPIGSLTGELFF. CDR3 DNA: TGTGCCAGCTCACCACCGATCGGGAGTCTTACCGGGGAGCTGTTTTTT.

This clone was counted a few times. The rearrangement uses TRBV5-1 and TRBJ1-2; 8 positions agree with TRBD1. Germline CDR1 is SGHRS and CDR2 is YFSETQ. This CDR3 has 13 amino acids. V was pared by 3 bases and J by 8 bases, with 6 bases of the junction left unmatched. CDR3 region: CASSSQGARGYTF. The DNA of the CDR3 is TGCGCCAGCAGCTCGCAGGGGGCCCGCGGCTACACCTTC.

This clone showed up just a few times. The chain is built from TRBV2 and TRBJ2-7; 7 bases agree with TRBD1. V trimming: 10 bases; J trimming: 5 bases; junction bases outside the gene matches: 5. The CDR3 has 11 residues. From germline, CDR1 is SNHLY and CDR2 FYNNEI. The CDR3 sequence is CATSGTDEQYF. In nucleotides, the CDR3 is TGTGCCACCTCCGGGACAGACGAGCAGTACTTC.

The gene calls are TRBV5-1 and TRBJ1-6; the D is unclear. This CDR3 comprises 13 residues. V was clipped by 4 bases and J by 7 bases, with 9 bases between them. Germline V gene data show CDR1 as SGHRS and CDR2 as YFSETQ. CDR3 loop: CASSRTSNSPLHF. The CDR3 nucleotides read TGCGCCAGCAGCCGCACGAGCAATTCACCCCTCCACTTT.

This clone was detected once. The chain has TRBV6-2 or TRBV6-3 and TRBJ1-5; 12 bases are a match to TRBD1. CDR3 length: 17 residues. Germline V gene data show CDR1 as MNHEY and CDR2 as SVGEGT. V lost 7 bases and J lost 0; bases outside the gene matches: 7. Here the CDR3 DNA reads TGTGCCAGCAACCCGGGACAGGGGGCTAGTAGCAATCAGCCCCAGCATTTT. It yields the protein CASNPGQGASSNQPQHF.

The sample holds one count of this clone. This chain joins TRBV5-4 and TRBJ2-1, with 12 bases identical to TRBD2. Germline V gives CDR1 SGHNT, CDR2 YYREEE (reference sequence). V lost 10 bases, J lost 1 base, and 6 bases stayed unmatched. The CDR3 runs to 15 residues. CDR3 sequence: CAESSGRASYNEQFF. The CDR3 nucleotides are TGTGCCGAATCTAGCGGGAGGGCGTCCTACAATGAGCAGTTCTTC.

For the CDR3, the DNA is TGCGCCAGCAGCTTGGCCGGAGGGTCCGGAGACATTCAGTACTTC. Its translation: CASSLAGGSGDIQYF. The chain recombines TRBV5-1 with TRBJ2-4; possibly TRBD2 for D (6 bases). Germline-derived CDR1 and CDR2 are SGHRS and YFSETQ. The CDR3 totals 15 residues. Trimming pared 0 bases from V and 8 bases from J, leaving 15 bases between.

V is TRBV5-1 and J is TRBJ2-7; TRBD2 agrees at 7 bases. Unmatched junction bases numbered 12, after V lost 0 bases and J lost 6 bases. The CDR3 loop spans 16 amino acids. CDR1 is SGHRS and CDR2 is YFSETQ in the germline V gene. The CDR3 protein is CASSLDGGRASGEQYF. The CDR3 DNA reads TGCGCCAGCAGCTTGGACGGGGGGAGGGCCTCGGGCGAGCAGTACTTC. Complete variable domain (other parts from reference TRBV5-1 and TRBJ2-7): KAGVTQTPRYLIKTRGQQVTLSCSPISGHRSVSWYQQTPGQGLQFLFEYFSETQRNKGNFPGRFSGRQFSNSRSEMNVSTLELGDSALYLCASSLDGGRASGEQYFGPGTRLTVT.